The source of this T cell receptor beta chain is a study of blood T cell repertoires in COVID-19. This CDR3 is built from 13 residues. Between the trimmed V and J ends, which lost 5 bases and 4 bases, there was a span of 11 bases. CDR1 and CDR2 (germline): SGHTA, FQGTGA. Profiling relied on immunoSEQ multiplex PCR, and the TCRdb table lists in-frame clones only, not all of them. The sample lists nearly 45,000 clones; about 80% were seen once. This sequence joins TRBV7-3 and TRBJ1-1, with D uncertain. The clonotype originates from a man between 65 and 80 years old with acute or convalescent COVID-19. The specimen sequenced was peripheral blood. CDR3 in DNA: TGTGCCAGCAGCCCCGCCGGGATCACTGAAGCTTTCTTT. Its protein is CASSPAGITEAFF.